The 27 T cell receptor beta chains below come from one sample, sequenced in a study of CXCR3-negative and CXCR3-positive naive CD8 T cells. Study conclusions and caveats: More hydrophobic TRB CDR3s occurred in CXCR3-positive than in CXCR3-negative naive cells.

TRB cDNA libraries were made by UMI-labeled 5' RACE. TCRdb reprocessed the 5' RACE reads and reports one entry per CDR3 protein, with no DNA. Its listing shows around 150,000 distinct CDR3 sequences. These receptors have no identified antigens. The source material was naive CXCR3+ CD8+ T cells from blood. Documented subset: CD45RO-CCR7+CD27+CD95- naive CD8+ T cells expressing CXCR3 (TNR3+). The receptors were gathered from a human donor in good health. Some clones in this sample may be carry-over from other donors' samples.

The J gene is TRBJ2-1, the V gene TRBV3-1; checking the TCRdb D call of TRBD1 is not possible without DNA. This CDR3 contains 15 residues. CDR1 and CDR2 from the germline V gene are LGHDT and YNNKEL (reference sequence). This CDR3 reads CASSLDRETYNEQFF.

The gene calls are TRBV28 and TRBJ2-5; no DNA is available, so the TRBD2 call from TCRdb remains unchecked. This CDR3 contains 17 residues. Germline V gene sequence: CDR1 MDHEN, CDR2 SYDVKM. This CDR3 reads CASSSLRLAGDQETQYF.

This chain links TRBV28 with TRBJ2-7; TCRdb proposes TRBD1, but this gene call is untestable without DNA. The CDR3 sequence is 12 residues long. The germline gives CDR1 MDHEN, CDR2 SYDVKM. CDR3 amino acids: CASSQGAVEQYF.

This CDR3 reads CASSQETSLQETQYF. The chain employs TRBV4-1 and TRBJ2-5; the TRBD2 assignment by TCRdb is unverifiable without DNA. Germline V gene lookup returns CDR1 MGHRA and CDR2 YSYEKL. The length of the CDR3 is 15 residues.

V and J are TRBV5-1 and TRBJ2-1. This CDR3 contains 15 residues. The V gene's germline CDR1 is SGHRS and CDR2 YFSETQ. CDR3 sequence: CASSLVADSYNEQFF.

The chain uses TRBV7-9 and TRBJ2-7. Germline values: CDR1 SEHNR, CDR2 FQNEAQ (reference sequence). The CDR3 sequence is 11 residues long. CDR3 amino acids: CASSFDGPQYF.

This chain links TRBV3-1 with TRBJ2-1; with no DNA, the TCRdb D assignment of TRBD1 cannot be verified. The CDR3 runs to 14 residues. Germline-derived CDR1 and CDR2 are LGHDT and YNNKEL (reference sequence). The CDR3 is CASSQGTGRNEQFF.

The chain joins TRBV7-9 to TRBJ1-1. Germline V gene data show CDR1 as SEHNR and CDR2 as FQNEAQ (reference sequence). This CDR3 has 11 amino acids. The CDR3 reads CASSTNTEAFF.

Here the CDR3 reads CASRRGLYEQFF. The rearrangement links TRBV27 to TRBJ2-1; the TRBD1 assignment by TCRdb is unverifiable without DNA. CDR1 is MNHEY and CDR2 is SMNVEV in the germline V gene (reference sequence). The CDR3 is 12 amino acids.

The V and J genes are TRBV5-1 and TRBJ1-5. The CDR3 runs 13 residues. CDR1 and CDR2 (germline): SGHRS, YFSETQ. The CDR3 spells CASSLGSNQPQHF.

The chain recombines TRBV27 with TRBJ2-7; checking the TCRdb D call of TRBD1 is not possible without DNA. CDR3 length: 13 amino acids. CDR1 is MNHEY, CDR2 SMNVEV, per germline (reference sequence). The CDR3 is CASSYRSSYEQYF.

The chain couples TRBV7-2 to TRBJ2-4; TCRdb gives TRBD1 as the D gene, but with no DNA this cannot be confirmed. CDR3 length equals 14 residues. The germline V gene encodes CDR1 SGHTA and CDR2 FQGNSA. The CDR3 here is CASSLGDAPYEQYF.

The chain is built from TRBV27 and TRBJ2-7; TCRdb outputs TRBD1, but without DNA this stays unchecked. Germline V gene sequence: CDR1 MNHEY, CDR2 SMNVEV (reference sequence). The CDR3 loop spans 14 amino acids. CDR3 region: CASSSPDARDEQYF.

The chain recombines TRBV27 with TRBJ1-1. Germline V gene sequence: CDR1 MNHEY, CDR2 SMNVEV (reference sequence). The CDR3 runs 12 residues. The CDR3 is CASGEGRSEAFF.

The CDR3 reads CSARETGELFF. The chain couples TRBV20-1 to TRBJ2-2. Germline V CDR1 and CDR2: DFQATT, SNEGSKA (reference sequence). The CDR3 spans 11 residues.

The V gene is TRBV27, the J gene TRBJ2-1. There are 13 residues in the CDR3. Per germline, CDR1 MNHEY and CDR2 SMNVEV (reference sequence). CDR3 sequence reads: CASSLRLDNEQFF.

The rearrangement uses TRBV5-5 and TRBJ1-1. The V gene's germline CDR1 is SGHKS and CDR2 YYEKEE (reference sequence). This CDR3 is built from 12 residues. This CDR3 reads CASSLQGPAAFF.

The CDR3 protein is CASSWAVGQPQHF. The chain has TRBV27 and TRBJ1-5. The germline gives CDR1 MNHEY, CDR2 SMNVEV (reference sequence). CDR3 length: 13 amino acids.

The chain couples TRBV10-2 to TRBJ2-7. This CDR3 has 12 amino acids. Germline V gene data show CDR1 as WSHSY and CDR2 as SAAADI. The CDR3 region is CASSGGGYEQYF.

The V gene is TRBV29-1, the J gene TRBJ1-2; TCRdb reports TRBD1, a call that lacks DNA to check it against. Germline CDR1 SQVTM, CDR2 ANQGSEA. The CDR3 is made up of 14 amino acids. CDR3 amino acids: CSVEMEDRIYGYTF. Combining the CDR3 with reference TRBV29-1 and TRBJ1-2 gives the whole variable domain SAVISQKPSRDICQRGTSLTIQCQVDSQVTMMFWYRQQPGQSLTLIATANQGSEATYESGFVIDKFPISRPNLTFSTLTVSNMSPEDSSIYLCSVEMEDRIYGYTFGSGTRLTVV.

The chain uses TRBV7-3 and TRBJ1-1; checking the TCRdb D call of TRBD1 is not possible without DNA. CDR1 is SGHTA, CDR2 FQGTGA, per germline. CDR3 length: 13 amino acids. CDR3: CASSPGGRGEAFF.

V is TRBV7-9 and J is TRBJ2-5; TCRdb selects TRBD2, and the lack of DNA leaves this call unchecked. The CDR3 covers 15 residues. The germline V gene has CDR1 SEHNR and CDR2 FQNEAQ (reference sequence). The CDR3 reads CASSLVLSGQETQYF. Drawing the rest from reference TRBV7-9 and TRBJ2-5, the complete variable domain is DTGVSQNPRHKITKRGQNVTFRCDPISEHNRLYWYRQTLGQGPEFLTYFQNEAQLEKSRLLSDRFSAERPKGSFSTLEIQRTEQGDSAMYLCASSLVLSGQETQYFGPGTRLLVL.

The V and J genes are TRBV29-1 and TRBJ2-1; TCRdb gives TRBD2 as the D gene, but with no DNA this cannot be confirmed. CDR1 and CDR2 (germline): SQVTM, ANQGSEA. The length of the CDR3 is 15 residues. The CDR3 sequence is CSVWPSGNRYNEQFF.

J is TRBJ2-3 and V is TRBV9; TCRdb's D call, TRBD2, is unchecked because there is no DNA. Germline V CDR1 and CDR2: SGDLS, YYNGEE. The CDR3 is 16 amino acids. This CDR3 reads CASSPWTSGGTDTQYF.

CDR3 sequence reads: CASSRGQGYEQYF. V is TRBV27 and J is TRBJ2-7; TCRdb selects TRBD1, and the lack of DNA leaves this call unchecked. Looked up from germline, CDR1 is MNHEY and CDR2 is SMNVEV (reference sequence). The CDR3 sequence is 13 residues long.

V is TRBV19 and J is TRBJ2-7; TCRdb reports TRBD1, a call that lacks DNA to check it against. This CDR3 is built from 15 residues. The germline V gene encodes CDR1 LNHDA and CDR2 SQIVND (reference sequence). This CDR3 reads CASSTTPAGTYEQYF. The entire variable domain, with the rest obtained from reference TRBV19 and TRBJ2-7, is as follows: DGGITQSPKYLFRKEGQNVTLSCEQNLNHDAMYWYRQDPGQGLRLIYYSQIVNDFQKGDIAEGYSVSREKKESFPLTVTSAQKNPTAFYLCASSTTPAGTYEQYFGPGTRLTVT.

The rearrangement uses TRBV12-3 or TRBV12-4 and TRBJ2-1; TCRdb's D gene call, TRBD1, goes unchecked for lack of DNA. The CDR3 has 15 residues. CDR3: CASGGSGTTYNEQFF.